Described below is a single T cell receptor (beta chain) sequence and its context. What it binds is unknown. This record belongs to a study of cytomegalovirus exposure and HLA in healthy donors. About the study: Among the 398 genotyped donors, around 81% were placed in the Caucasian-associated ancestry cluster. Study-wide results and caveats: Later, an analysis showed that TCR beta chains associated with HLA were more clonally expanded than others that were equally common.

The PCR ran on 60 Vbeta and 13 Jbeta primers. Original methodology: As a later analysis found, there were approximately 80 million unique TCR beta chains, of which roughly 11 million were shared. TCRdb's table, derived via immunoSEQ multiplex PCR, lists solely in-frame clones and lacks some. V and J calls and clone size follow that table, whereas D and trimming were derived from the DNA. Found here are about 98,000 clones, around 75% of them singletons; the top ten hold roughly 9.8%. The sample comprised PBMCs. This TCR was sampled from a man between 18 and 35 years old in good health and CMV-seropositive.

Written as DNA, the CDR3 is TGTGCCAGCAGCTTGTTCGGGCAGCGGGGGGGCACCGGGGAGCTGTTTTTT. As protein: CASSLFGQRGGTGELFF. The chain couples TRBV5-4 to TRBJ2-2; 10 nucleotides align to TRBD2. In germline, CDR1 is SGHNT, CDR2 YYREEE (reference sequence). The junction had 7 bases not matched to a gene; V was cut back by 1 base and J by 4 bases. CDR3 length equals 17 residues.